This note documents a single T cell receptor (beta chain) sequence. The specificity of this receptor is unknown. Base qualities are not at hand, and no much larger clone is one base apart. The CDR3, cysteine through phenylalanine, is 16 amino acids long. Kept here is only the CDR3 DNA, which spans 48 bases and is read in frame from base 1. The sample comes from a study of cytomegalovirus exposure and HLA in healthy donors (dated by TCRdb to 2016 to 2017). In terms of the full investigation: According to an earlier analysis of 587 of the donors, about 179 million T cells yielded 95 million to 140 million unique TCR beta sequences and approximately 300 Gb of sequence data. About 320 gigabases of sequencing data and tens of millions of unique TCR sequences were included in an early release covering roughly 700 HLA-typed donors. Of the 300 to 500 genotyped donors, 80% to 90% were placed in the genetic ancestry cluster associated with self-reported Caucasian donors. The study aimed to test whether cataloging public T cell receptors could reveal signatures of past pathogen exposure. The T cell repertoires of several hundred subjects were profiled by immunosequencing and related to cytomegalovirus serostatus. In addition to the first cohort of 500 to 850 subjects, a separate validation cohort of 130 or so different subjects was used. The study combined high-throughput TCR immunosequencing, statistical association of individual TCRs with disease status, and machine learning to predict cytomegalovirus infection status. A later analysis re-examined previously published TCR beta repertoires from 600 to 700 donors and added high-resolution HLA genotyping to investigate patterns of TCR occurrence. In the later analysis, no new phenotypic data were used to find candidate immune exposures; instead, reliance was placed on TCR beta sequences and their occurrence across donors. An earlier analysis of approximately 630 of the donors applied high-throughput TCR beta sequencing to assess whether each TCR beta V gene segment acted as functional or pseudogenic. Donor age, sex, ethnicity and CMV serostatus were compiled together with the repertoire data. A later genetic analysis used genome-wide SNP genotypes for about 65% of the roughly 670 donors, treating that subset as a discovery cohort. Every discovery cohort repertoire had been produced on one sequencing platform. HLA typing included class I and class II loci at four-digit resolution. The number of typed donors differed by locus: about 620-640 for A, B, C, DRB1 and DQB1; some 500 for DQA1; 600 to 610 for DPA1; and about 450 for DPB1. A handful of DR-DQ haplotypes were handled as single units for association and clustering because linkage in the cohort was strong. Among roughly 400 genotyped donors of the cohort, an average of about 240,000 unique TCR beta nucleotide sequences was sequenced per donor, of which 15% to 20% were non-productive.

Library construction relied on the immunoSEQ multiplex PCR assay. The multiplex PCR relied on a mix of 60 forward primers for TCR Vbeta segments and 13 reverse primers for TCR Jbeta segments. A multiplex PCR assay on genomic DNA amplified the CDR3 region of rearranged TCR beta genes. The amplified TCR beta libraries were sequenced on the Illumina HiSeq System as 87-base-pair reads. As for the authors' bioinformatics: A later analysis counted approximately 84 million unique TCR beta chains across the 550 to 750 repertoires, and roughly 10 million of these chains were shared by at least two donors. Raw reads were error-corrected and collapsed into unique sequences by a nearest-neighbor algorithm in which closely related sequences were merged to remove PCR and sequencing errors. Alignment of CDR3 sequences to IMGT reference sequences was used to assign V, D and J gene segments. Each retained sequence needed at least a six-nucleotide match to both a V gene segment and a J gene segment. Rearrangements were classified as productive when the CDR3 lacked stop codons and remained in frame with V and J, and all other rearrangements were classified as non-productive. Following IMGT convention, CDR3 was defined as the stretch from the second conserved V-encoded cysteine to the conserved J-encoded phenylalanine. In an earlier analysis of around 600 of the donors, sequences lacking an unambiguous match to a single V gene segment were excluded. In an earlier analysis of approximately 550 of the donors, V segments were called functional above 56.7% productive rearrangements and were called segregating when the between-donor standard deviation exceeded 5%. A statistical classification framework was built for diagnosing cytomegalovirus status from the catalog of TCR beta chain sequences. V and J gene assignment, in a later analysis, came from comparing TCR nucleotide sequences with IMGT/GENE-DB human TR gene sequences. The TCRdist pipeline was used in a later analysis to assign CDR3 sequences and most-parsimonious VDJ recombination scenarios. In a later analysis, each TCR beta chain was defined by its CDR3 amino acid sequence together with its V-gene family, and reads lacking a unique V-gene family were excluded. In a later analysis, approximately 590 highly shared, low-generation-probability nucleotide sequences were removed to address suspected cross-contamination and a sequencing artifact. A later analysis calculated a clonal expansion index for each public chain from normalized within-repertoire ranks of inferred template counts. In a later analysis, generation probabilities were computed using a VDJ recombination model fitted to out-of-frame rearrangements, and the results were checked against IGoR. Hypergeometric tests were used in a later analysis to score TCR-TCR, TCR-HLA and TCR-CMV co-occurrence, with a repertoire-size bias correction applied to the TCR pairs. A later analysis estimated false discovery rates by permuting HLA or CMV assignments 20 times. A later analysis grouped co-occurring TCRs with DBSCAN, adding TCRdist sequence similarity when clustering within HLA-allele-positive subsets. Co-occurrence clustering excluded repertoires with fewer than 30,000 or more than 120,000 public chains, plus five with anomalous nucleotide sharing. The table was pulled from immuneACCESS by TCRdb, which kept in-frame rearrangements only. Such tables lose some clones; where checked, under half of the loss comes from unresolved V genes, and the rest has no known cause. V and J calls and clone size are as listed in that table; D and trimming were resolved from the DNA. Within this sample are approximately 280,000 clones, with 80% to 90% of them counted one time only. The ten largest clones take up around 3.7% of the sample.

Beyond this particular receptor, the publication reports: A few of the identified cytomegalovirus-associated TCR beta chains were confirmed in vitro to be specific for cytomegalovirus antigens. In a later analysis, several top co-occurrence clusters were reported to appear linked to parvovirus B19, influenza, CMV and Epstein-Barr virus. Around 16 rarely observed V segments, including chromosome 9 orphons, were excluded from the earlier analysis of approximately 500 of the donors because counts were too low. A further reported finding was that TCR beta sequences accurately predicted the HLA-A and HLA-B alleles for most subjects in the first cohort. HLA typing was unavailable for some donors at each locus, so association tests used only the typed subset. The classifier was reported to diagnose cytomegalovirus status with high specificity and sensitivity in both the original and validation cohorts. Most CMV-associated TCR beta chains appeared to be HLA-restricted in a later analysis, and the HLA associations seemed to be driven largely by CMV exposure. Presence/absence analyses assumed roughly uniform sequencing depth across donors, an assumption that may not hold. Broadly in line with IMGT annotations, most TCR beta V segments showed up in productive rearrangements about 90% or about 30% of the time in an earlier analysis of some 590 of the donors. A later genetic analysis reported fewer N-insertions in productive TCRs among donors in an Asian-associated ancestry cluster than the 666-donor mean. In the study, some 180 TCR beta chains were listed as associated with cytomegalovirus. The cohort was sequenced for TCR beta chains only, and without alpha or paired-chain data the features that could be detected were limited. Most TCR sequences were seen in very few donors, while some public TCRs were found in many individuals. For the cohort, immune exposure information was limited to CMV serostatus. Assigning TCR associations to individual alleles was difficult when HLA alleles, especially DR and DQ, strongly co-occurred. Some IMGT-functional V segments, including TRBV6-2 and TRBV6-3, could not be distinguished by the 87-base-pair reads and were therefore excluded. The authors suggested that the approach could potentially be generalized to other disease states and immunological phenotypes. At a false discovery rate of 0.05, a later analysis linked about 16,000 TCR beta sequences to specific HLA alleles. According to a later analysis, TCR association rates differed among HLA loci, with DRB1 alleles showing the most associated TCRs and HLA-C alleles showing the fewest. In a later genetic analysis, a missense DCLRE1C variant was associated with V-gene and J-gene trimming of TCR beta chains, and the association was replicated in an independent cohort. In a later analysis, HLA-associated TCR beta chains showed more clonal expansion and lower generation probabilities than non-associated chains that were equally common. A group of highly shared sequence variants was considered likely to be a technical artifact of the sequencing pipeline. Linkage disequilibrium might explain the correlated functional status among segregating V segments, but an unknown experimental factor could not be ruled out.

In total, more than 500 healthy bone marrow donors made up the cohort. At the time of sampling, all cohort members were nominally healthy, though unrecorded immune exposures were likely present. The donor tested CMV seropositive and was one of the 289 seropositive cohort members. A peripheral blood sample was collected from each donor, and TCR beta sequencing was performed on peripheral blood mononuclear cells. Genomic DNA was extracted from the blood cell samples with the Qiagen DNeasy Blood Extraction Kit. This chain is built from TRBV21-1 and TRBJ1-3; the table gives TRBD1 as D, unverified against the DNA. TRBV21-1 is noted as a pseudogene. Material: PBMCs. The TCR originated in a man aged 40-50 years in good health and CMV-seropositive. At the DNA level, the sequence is TGTGCCAGCAGCAAAGGACAAGCCCGCTCTGGAAACACCATATATTTT. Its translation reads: CASSKGQARSGNTIYF.